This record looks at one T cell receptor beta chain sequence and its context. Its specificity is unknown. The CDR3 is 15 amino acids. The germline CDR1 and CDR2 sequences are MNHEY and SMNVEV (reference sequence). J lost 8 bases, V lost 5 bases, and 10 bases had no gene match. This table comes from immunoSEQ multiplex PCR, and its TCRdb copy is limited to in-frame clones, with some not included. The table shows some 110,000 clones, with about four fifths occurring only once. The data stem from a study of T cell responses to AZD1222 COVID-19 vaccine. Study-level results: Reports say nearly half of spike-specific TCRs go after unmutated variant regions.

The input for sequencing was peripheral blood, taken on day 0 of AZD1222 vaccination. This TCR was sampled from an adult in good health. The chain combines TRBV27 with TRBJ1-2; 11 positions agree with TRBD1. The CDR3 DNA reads TGTGCCAGCAGTCGACGGACAGGGGGCGCCGACGGCTACACCTTC. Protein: CASSRRTGGADGYTF.